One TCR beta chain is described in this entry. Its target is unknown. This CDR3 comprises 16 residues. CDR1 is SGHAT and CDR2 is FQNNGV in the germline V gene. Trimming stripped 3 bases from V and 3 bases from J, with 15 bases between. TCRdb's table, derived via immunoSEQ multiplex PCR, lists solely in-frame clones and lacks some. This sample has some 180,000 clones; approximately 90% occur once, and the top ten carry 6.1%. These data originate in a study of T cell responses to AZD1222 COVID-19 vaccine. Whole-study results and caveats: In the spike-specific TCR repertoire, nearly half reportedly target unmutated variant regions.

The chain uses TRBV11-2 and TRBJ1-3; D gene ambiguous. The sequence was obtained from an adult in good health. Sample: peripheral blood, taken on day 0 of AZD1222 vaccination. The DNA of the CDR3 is TGTGCCAGCAGCTTTTGGCGGAGTGGGTTTGGAAACACCATATATTTT. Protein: CASSFWRSGFGNTIYF.